A single sample is the source of the 8 T cell receptor beta chains below, sequenced in a study of cytomegalovirus exposure and HLA in healthy donors. The PCR employed 60 Vbeta primers together with 13 Jbeta primers. Sequenced by immunoSEQ multiplex PCR; TCRdb stores in-frame clones only, minus some. The profile shows about 160,000 clones, roughly three quarters of them singletons. The sample was PBMCs. The receptors were sampled from a man younger than 30 in good health and CMV-seropositive.

This clone was seen a few times. The chain joins TRBV7-2 to TRBJ1-1; weak D call: TRBD1 (5 bases). V shed 5 bases and J shed 5 bases, with 15 bases lying between them. The CDR3 extends over 14 amino acids. From germline, CDR1 is SGHTA and CDR2 FQGNSA. CDR3 protein: CASSPQARGTEAFF. CDR3 DNA: TGTGCCAGCAGCCCCCAGGCGCGGGGGACTGAAGCTTTCTTT.

CDR3 sequence: CAWSRRLNTEAFF. The CDR3 DNA follows: TGTGCCTGGAGTCGGAGGCTGAACACTGAAGCTTTCTTT. This rearrangement joins TRBV30 to TRBJ1-1; D unresolved. The length of the CDR3 is 13 residues. From germline, CDR1 is GTSNPN and CDR2 SVGIG (reference sequence). The V and J ends lost 2 bases and 0 bases respectively, with 7 bases between them.

V and J are TRBV14 and TRBJ2-3; D is unclear. Germline V lookup: CDR1 SGHDN, CDR2 FVKESK. V was shortened by 4 bases and J by 0 bases, with 11 bases between the two germline ends. The CDR3 is 15 amino acids. Written as DNA, the CDR3 is TGTGCCAGCAGCCCCAGAACGACTAGCACAGATACGCAGTATTTT. As protein: CASSPRTTSTDTQYF.

This chain joins TRBV25-1 and TRBJ2-4; D is perhaps TRBD1 (5 bases). Between the trimmed V and J ends, which lost 7 bases and 9 bases, there was a span of 10 bases. Germline CDR1 and CDR2: MGHDK and SYGVNS. The CDR3 length is 11 residues. The DNA of the CDR3 is TGTGCCAGCACCTACAGGAGCATTCAGTACTTC. This codes for CASTYRSIQYF. The complete variable domain, with remaining parts taken from reference TRBV25-1 and TRBJ2-4, reads EADIYQTPRYLVIGTGKKITLECSQTMGHDKMYWYQQDPGMELHLIHYSYGVNSTEKGDLSSESTVSRIRTEHFPLTLESARPSHTSQYLCASTYRSIQYFGAGTRLSVL.

The chain recombines TRBV27 with TRBJ1-4; a weak D match, TRBD1 (5 bases). This CDR3 contains 17 residues. V was trimmed by 4 bases and J by 8 bases, leaving 23 bases between them. The germline V gene encodes CDR1 MNHEY and CDR2 SMNVEV (reference sequence). The CDR3 nucleotides read TGTGCCAGCAGTTCCGTTACCAACCCGACAGATGCGGAAAAACTGTTTTTT. As protein: CASSSVTNPTDAEKLFF.

The genes are TRBV28 and TRBJ1-1; the D gene is possibly TRBD1 (6 bases). The CDR3 covers 14 residues. Deletions cut 2 bases from V and 7 bases from J, with 14 bases between. Per the germline V gene, CDR1 is MDHEN and CDR2 is SYDVKM. In DNA form, the CDR3 reads TGTGCCAGCAGTTTACCACAGGGACGAGGTGAAGCTTTCTTT. This codes for CASSLPQGRGEAFF.

The V call is TRBV19, the J call TRBJ1-3, with D hard to call. V lost 5 bases, J lost 7 bases, and 15 bases lay in between. CDR3 size: 14 residues. Looked up from germline, CDR1 is LNHDA and CDR2 is SQIVND (reference sequence). This CDR3 reads CASSVGRKANTIYF. In DNA form, the CDR3 reads TGTGCCAGTAGTGTAGGACGAAAAGCGAACACCATATATTTT.

This clone was seen a few times. The chain is built from TRBV18 and TRBJ1-2; maybe TRBD1 (5 bases). V was clipped by 0 bases and J by 4 bases, with 9 bases between them. Germline CDR1 KGHSH, CDR2 LQKENI. The CDR3 is 14 amino acids. The chain's CDR3 is CASSPPEGTYGYTF. The DNA of the CDR3 is TGTGCCAGCTCACCACCGGAGGGGACCTATGGCTACACCTTC. The full variable domain, its missing parts supplied by reference TRBV18 and TRBJ1-2, is NAGVMQNPRHLVRRRGQEARLRCSPMKGHSHVYWYRQLPEEGLKFMVYLQKENIIDESGMPKERFSAEFPKEGPSILRIQQVVRGDSAAYFCASSPPEGTYGYTFGSGTRLTVV.